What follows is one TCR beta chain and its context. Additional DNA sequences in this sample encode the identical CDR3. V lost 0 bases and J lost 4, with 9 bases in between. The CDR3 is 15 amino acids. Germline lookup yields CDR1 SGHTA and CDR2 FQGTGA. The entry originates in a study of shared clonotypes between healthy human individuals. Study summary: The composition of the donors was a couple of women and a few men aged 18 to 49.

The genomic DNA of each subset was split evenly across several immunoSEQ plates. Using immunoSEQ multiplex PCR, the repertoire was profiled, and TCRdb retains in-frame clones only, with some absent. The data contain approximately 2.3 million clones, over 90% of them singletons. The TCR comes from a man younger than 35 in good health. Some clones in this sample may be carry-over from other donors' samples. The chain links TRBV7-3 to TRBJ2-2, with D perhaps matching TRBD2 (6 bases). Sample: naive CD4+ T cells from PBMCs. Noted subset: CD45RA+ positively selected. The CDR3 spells CASSLTTSGTGELFF. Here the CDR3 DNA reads TGTGCCAGCAGCTTAACGACTAGTGGCACCGGGGAGCTGTTTTTT.